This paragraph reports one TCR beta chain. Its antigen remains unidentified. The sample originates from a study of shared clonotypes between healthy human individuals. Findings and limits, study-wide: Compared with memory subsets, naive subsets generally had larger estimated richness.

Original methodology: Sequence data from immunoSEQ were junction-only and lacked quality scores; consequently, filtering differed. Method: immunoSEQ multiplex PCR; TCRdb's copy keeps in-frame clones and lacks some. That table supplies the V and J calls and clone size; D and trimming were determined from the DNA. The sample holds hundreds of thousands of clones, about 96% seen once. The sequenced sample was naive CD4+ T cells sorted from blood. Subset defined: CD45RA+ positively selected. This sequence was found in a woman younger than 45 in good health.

CDR3: CASSQGSAQGGYSPLHF. CDR3 nucleotides: TGCGCCAGCAGCCAAGGGAGCGCACAGGGTGGATATTCACCCCTCCACTTT. The V call is TRBV4-1, the J call TRBJ1-6; TRBD1 is a possible D gene (6 bases). V was shortened by 1 base and J by 8 bases, with 18 bases between the two germline ends. CDR1 is MGHRA and CDR2 is YSYEKL in the germline V gene. The CDR3 totals 17 residues.